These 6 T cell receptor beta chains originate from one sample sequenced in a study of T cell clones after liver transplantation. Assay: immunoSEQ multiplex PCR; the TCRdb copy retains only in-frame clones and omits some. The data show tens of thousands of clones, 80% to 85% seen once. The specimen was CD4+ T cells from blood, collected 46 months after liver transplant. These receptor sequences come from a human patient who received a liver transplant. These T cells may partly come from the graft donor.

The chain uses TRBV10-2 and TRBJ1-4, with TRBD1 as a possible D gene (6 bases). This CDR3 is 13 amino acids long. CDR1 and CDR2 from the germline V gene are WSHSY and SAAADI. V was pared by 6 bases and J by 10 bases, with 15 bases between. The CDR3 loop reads CASRNRADGKLFF. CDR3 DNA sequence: TGCGCCAGCAGGAACAGGGCCGACGGAAAACTGTTTTTT.

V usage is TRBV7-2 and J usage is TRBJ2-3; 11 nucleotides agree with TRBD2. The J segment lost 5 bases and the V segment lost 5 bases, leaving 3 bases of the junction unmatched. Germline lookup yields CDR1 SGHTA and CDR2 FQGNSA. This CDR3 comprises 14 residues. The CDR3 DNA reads TGTGCCAGCAGCAACGGACTAGCGGGAGATACGCAGTATTTT. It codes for CASSNGLAGDTQYF.

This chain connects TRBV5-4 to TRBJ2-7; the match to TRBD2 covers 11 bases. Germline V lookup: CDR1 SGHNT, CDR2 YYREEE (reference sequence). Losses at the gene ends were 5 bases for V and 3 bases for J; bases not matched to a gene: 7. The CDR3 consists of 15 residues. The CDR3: CASSSPGLADYEQYF. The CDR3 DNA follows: TGTGCCAGCAGTTCCCCGGGACTAGCGGACTACGAGCAGTACTTC.

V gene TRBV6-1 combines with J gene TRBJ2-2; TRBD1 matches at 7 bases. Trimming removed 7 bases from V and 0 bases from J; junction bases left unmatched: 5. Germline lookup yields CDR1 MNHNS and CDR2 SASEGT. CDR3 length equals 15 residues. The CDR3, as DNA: TGTGCCAGCACAGCCGGGACAGCGAACACCGGGGAGCTGTTTTTT. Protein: CASTAGTANTGELFF.

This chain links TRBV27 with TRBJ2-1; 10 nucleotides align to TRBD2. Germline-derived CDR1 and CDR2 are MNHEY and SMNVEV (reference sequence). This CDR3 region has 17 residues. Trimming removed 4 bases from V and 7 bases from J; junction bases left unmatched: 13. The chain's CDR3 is CASSSGLAGELSNEQFF. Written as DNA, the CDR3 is TGTGCCAGCAGTTCGGGGCTAGCGGGAGAGTTATCGAATGAGCAGTTCTTC.

In nucleotides, the CDR3 is TGTGCCAGCAGGACAGGGGGCTCGCCGTGGGAAAATCAGCCCCAGCATTTT. Translating gives CASRTGGSPWENQPQHF. V gene TRBV27 combines with J gene TRBJ1-5; 10 positions match TRBD1. CDR3 length equals 17 residues. Trimming cost V 6 bases and J 4 bases; bases outside gene matches: 12. CDR1 is MNHEY and CDR2 is SMNVEV in the germline V gene (reference sequence).